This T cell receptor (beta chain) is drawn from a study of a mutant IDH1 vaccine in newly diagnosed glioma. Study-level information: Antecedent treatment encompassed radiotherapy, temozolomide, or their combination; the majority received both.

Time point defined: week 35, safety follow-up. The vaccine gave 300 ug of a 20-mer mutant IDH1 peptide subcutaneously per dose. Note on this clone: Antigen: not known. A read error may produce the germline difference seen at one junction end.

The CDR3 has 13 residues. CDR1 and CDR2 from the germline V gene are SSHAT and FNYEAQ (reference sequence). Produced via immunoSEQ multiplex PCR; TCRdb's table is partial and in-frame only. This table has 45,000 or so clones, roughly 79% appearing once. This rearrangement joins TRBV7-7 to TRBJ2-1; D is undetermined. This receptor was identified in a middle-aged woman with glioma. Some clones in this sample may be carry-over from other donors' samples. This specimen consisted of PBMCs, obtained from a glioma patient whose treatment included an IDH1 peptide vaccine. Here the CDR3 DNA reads TGTGCTAGCAGCTCCGAACTACTTACTGAGCAGTTCTTC. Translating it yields CASSSELLTEQFF. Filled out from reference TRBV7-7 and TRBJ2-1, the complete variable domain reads GAGVSQSPRYKVTKRGQDVTLRCDPISSHATLYWYQQALGQGPEFLTYFNYEAQPDKSGLPSDRFSAERPEGSISTLTIQRTEQRDSAMYRCASSSELLTEQFFGPGTRLTVL.